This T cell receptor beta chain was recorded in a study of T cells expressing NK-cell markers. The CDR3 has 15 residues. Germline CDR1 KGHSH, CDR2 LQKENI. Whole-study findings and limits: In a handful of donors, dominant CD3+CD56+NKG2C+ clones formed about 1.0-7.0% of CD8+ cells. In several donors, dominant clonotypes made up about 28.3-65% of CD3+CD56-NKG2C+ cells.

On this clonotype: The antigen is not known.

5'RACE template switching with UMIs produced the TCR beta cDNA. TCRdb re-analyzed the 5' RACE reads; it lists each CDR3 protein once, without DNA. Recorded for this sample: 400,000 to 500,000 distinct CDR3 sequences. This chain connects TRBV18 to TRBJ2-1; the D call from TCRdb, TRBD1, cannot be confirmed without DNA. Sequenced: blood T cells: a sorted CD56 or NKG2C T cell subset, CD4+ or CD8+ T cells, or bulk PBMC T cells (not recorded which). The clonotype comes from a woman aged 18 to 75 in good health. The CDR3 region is CASSPTGLTHNEQFF.